One and the same sample provided the 20 T cell receptor beta chains below, sequenced in a study of T cell responses to AZD1222 COVID-19 vaccine. Libraries were prepared by immunoSEQ multiplex PCR; TCRdb keeps only in-frame clonotypes and omits some of them. The sample holds about 110,000 clones, under 90% seen once. The sequences come from peripheral blood, collected on day 0 of AZD1222 vaccination. All receptors come from an adult in good health.

This chain connects TRBV10-3 to TRBJ1-3; D gene unclear. V gave up 0 bases and J gave up 7 bases, with 22 bases separating them. CDR1 ENHRY and CDR2 SYGVKD come from the germline V gene. The CDR3 loop spans 18 amino acids. The DNA for the CDR3 is TGTGCCATCAGTGAGTCGACTCAGGTCCGAAGGCCAAGGAACACCATATATTTT. It is translated as CAISESTQVRRPRNTIYF.

In this sample, this clone turned up a few times. The chain joins TRBV20-1 to TRBJ2-2; 7 bases fit TRBD2. V trimming: 3 bases; J trimming: 1 base; junction bases outside the gene matches: 5. The CDR3 loop spans 15 amino acids. CDR1 is DFQATT, CDR2 SNEGSKA, per germline (reference sequence). This CDR3 reads CSASERGRNTGELFF. In DNA form, the CDR3 reads TGCAGTGCTAGTGAGCGGGGCCGGAACACCGGGGAGCTGTTTTTT.

The CDR3: CASSRTSGNHNEQFF. Written as DNA, the CDR3 is TGTGCCAGCAGCAGAACTAGCGGCAACCACAATGAGCAGTTCTTC. J is TRBJ2-1 and V is TRBV11-3, with 8 bases aligning to TRBD2. The CDR3 covers 15 residues. The V and J ends lost 5 bases and 5 bases, in that order; junction bases with no gene match: 8. The germline CDR1 and CDR2 sequences are SGHNT and YENEEA.

The J gene is TRBJ1-2, the V gene TRBV19; D is ambiguous. The V end was cut by 6 bases, the J end by 6 bases, with 11 bases between. Germline CDR1 is LNHDA and CDR2 is SQIVND (reference sequence). The CDR3 has 12 amino acids. CDR3 bases: TGTGCCAGTAGACTCGAGAAGGATGGCTACACCTTC. Its translation is CASRLEKDGYTF.

The chain uses TRBV19 and TRBJ2-5, with 8 bases fitting TRBD1. The CDR3 loop spans 14 amino acids. The germline CDR1 and CDR2 sequences are LNHDA and SQIVND (reference sequence). Trimming at V came to 7 bases and at J to 5 bases, leaving 9 bases not matched to a gene. CDR3 bases: TGTGCCAGTACCCTGGACAGGGTCTCTGAGACCCAGTACTTC. Translation gives CASTLDRVSETQYF. The whole variable domain, remainder taken from reference TRBV19 and TRBJ2-5, is DGGITQSPKYLFRKEGQNVTLSCEQNLNHDAMYWYRQDPGQGLRLIYYSQIVNDFQKGDIAEGYSVSREKKESFPLTVTSAQKNPTAFYLCASTLDRVSETQYFGPGTRLLVL.

The rearrangement joins TRBV7-2 to TRBJ1-3; D unresolved. Germline CDR1 and CDR2: SGHTA and FQGNSA. With 8 bases removed from V and 3 bases from J, the gap between germline ends came to 5 bases. The CDR3 length is 11 residues. This chain's CDR3 is CASSGGNTIYF. CDR3 nucleotides: TGTGCCAGCTCTGGTGGAAACACCATATATTTT. Based on the CDR3 plus reference TRBV7-2 and TRBJ1-3, the full variable domain is GAGVSQSPSNKVTEKGKDVELRCDPISGHTALYWYRQSLGQGLEFLIYFQGNSAPDKSGLPSDRFSAERTGGSVSTLTIQRTQQEDSAVYLCASSGGNTIYFGEGSWLTVV.

The rearrangement joins TRBV27 to TRBJ1-5, with a tentative D call TRBD1 (5 bases). Trimming pared 4 bases from V and 5 bases from J, leaving 21 bases between. The CDR3 is 17 residues long. Germline V gene lookup returns CDR1 MNHEY and CDR2 SMNVEV (reference sequence). The CDR3 DNA sequence: TGTGCCAGCAGTTCCTTAGTCGGGGGGGTGGGGTATCAGCCCCAGCATTTT. This codes for CASSSLVGGVGYQPQHF.

This clone appeared once. The J gene is TRBJ1-5, the V gene TRBV5-1; D is unclear. CDR3 size: 15 residues. The V and J ends lost 0 bases and 0 bases respectively, with 7 bases between them. The germline V gene has CDR1 SGHRS and CDR2 YFSETQ. The CDR3 DNA is TGCGCCAGCAGCTTGGACGGAGTTAGCAATCAGCCCCAGCATTTT. It is translated as CASSLDGVSNQPQHF.

The J gene is TRBJ1-1, the V gene TRBV7-9, with D perhaps matching TRBD1 (5 bases). The CDR3 extends over 13 amino acids. Germline V gene lookup returns CDR1 SEHNR and CDR2 FQNEAQ (reference sequence). V dropped 5 bases and J dropped 12 bases, with 19 bases sitting between them. CDR3 DNA: TGTGCCAGCAGCCCGAGCAGGGTGGAAAAGTCTTTCTTT. Amino acid sequence: CASSPSRVEKSFF.

The chain carries TRBV5-1 and TRBJ2-1; 7 nucleotides line up with TRBD2. V lost 0 bases and J lost 7; bases outside the gene matches: 10. Looked up from germline, CDR1 is SGHRS and CDR2 is YFSETQ. This CDR3 region has 16 residues. The CDR3: CASSLGTSSFSNEQFF. The CDR3 nucleotides read TGCGCCAGCAGCTTGGGGACTAGTAGCTTTAGTAATGAGCAGTTCTTC.

The V gene is TRBV9, the J gene TRBJ2-1; TRBD1 might be the D (6 bases). In germline, CDR1 is SGDLS, CDR2 YYNGEE. The CDR3 consists of 15 residues. V was trimmed by 0 bases and J by 5 bases, leaving 12 bases between them. The CDR3: CASSVGDKKNNEQFF. CDR3 nucleotides: TGTGCCAGCAGCGTAGGGGACAAAAAGAACAATGAGCAGTTCTTC.

Comments on this clone: The sample has other DNA sequences that encode this CDR3 too. This chain connects TRBV18 to TRBJ1-1; possibly TRBD1 for D (6 bases). Looked up from germline, CDR1 is KGHSH and CDR2 is LQKENI. CDR3 size: 14 residues. Trimming shortened V by 3 bases and J by 3 bases, and 11 bases separated the two germline ends. DNA of the CDR3: TGTGCCAGCTCACCTCAGGGGCAGGACACTGAAGCTTTCTTT. Its translation: CASSPQGQDTEAFF.

The CDR3 DNA sequence: TGTGCCAGCAGCTTGGGAACGAGCAATCAGCCCCAGCATTTT. Amino acid sequence: CASSLGTSNQPQHF. The chain carries TRBV7-9 and TRBJ1-5, with D uncertain. Trimming cost V 3 bases and J 1 base, with 7 bases left between them. CDR3 length: 14 amino acids. CDR1 is SEHNR and CDR2 is FQNEAQ in the germline V gene (reference sequence).

V gene TRBV27 combines with J gene TRBJ1-1, with 7 bases identical to TRBD1. V gave up 6 bases and J gave up 4 bases; unmatched junction bases: 14. The CDR3 length is 16 residues. CDR1 MNHEY and CDR2 SMNVEV come from the germline V gene (reference sequence). The CDR3 sequence is CASSPRQGIGGTEAFF. The CDR3, as DNA: TGTGCCAGCAGCCCTCGACAGGGAATAGGTGGCACTGAAGCTTTCTTT.

This chain links TRBV30 with TRBJ1-1, with D perhaps matching TRBD1 (5 bases). Germline loops: CDR1 GTSNPN, CDR2 SVGIG (reference sequence). CDR3 length: 15 residues. Between the trimmed V and J ends, which lost 4 bases and 4 bases, there was a span of 19 bases. CDR3 in DNA: TGTGCCTGGACTCCAGGGAAAGGAATGATCACTGAAGCTTTCTTT. Translation gives CAWTPGKGMITEAFF.

Notes on this clone: The junction does not match germline at one end; this may be a read error. The genes are TRBV9 and TRBJ1-5; D gene ambiguous. The CDR3 has 15 amino acids. The germline gives CDR1 SGDLS, CDR2 YYNGEE. Written as DNA, the CDR3 is TGTGCCAGCAGCGTAGAGGCAGCCCCGGATCAACCCCAGCATTTT. It yields the protein CASSVEAAPDQPQHF.

The rearrangement uses TRBV14 and TRBJ2-5; TRBD1 is a possible D gene (5 bases). Looked up from germline, CDR1 is SGHDN and CDR2 is FVKESK. This CDR3 is 16 amino acids long. V lost 1 base, J lost 5 bases, and 17 bases lay in between. Written as DNA, the CDR3 is TGTGCCAGCAGCCAAGCTACAGGAAACCCCCAGGAGACCCAGTACTTC. It is translated as CASSQATGNPQETQYF.

This clone was seen just once. J is TRBJ2-2 and V is TRBV9; 9 nucleotides line up with TRBD1. After removal of 3 bases from V and 5 bases from J, the junction contained 8 bases not matched to a gene. The germline CDR1 and CDR2 sequences are SGDLS and YYNGEE. The CDR3 runs 16 residues. CDR3 DNA: TGTGCCAGCAGCGCCCTTCCCGGGACAGGGACCGGGGAGCTGTTTTTT. Protein: CASSALPGTGTGELFF.

A few counts support this clone. CDR3 in amino acids: CASSINGVTEAFF. The CDR3, as DNA: TGTGCCAGTAGTATAAATGGGGTCACTGAAGCTTTCTTT. The chain combines TRBV19 with TRBJ1-1; D is uncertain. CDR1 LNHDA and CDR2 SQIVND come from the germline V gene (reference sequence). V was clipped by 2 bases and J by 4 bases, with 8 bases between them. This CDR3 region has 13 residues.

The J gene is TRBJ1-1, the V gene TRBV9; unclear D gene. V was trimmed by 6 bases and J by 0 bases, leaving 15 bases between them. Germline loops: CDR1 SGDLS, CDR2 YYNGEE. The CDR3 loop spans 15 amino acids. Written as DNA, the CDR3 is TGTGCCAGCAAACCGGGAAGGGAGGTGAACACTGAAGCTTTCTTT. Its translation: CASKPGREVNTEAFF.